The present T cell receptor beta chain was sequenced within a study of vaccination and CD4 T cells after COVID-19. Described treatment: approximately nine-day PBMC culture with coronavirus spike peptide pools or control peptides (ViraFEST assay). From negative nucleocapsid antibodies before and after vaccination, healthy vaccine recipients were shown to have had no prior SARS-CoV-2 infection. With respect to this clonotype: Its antigen is undetermined.

Trimming removed 2 bases at V and 5 bases at J, with 8 bases between. The CDR3 runs to 12 residues. CDR1 is DFQATT, CDR2 SNEGSKA, per germline (reference sequence). With the Oncomine TCR Beta short-read assay, DNA from cultured CD4+ T cells was sequenced. TCRdb reprocessed the PCR reads with MiXCR, giving one entry per CDR3 protein. The sample includes about 16,000 distinct CDR3 sequences, about 75% seen only once; the top ten take more than 9%. The J gene is TRBJ2-3, the V gene TRBV20-1; D gene ambiguous. The sequence came from a human donor who received a COVID-19 vaccine. The material was CD4+ T cells from blood, cultured in vitro, obtained after SARS-CoV-2 vaccination. CDR3 coding DNA: TGCAGTGCTAGAAGGGTGGGAGATACGCAGTATTTT. As protein: CSARRVGDTQYF.